Included here is one T cell receptor beta chain sequence, with context. Its antigen is undetermined. This entry is derived from a study of T cell responses to AZD1222 COVID-19 vaccine. Study-wide points: Repertoires were obtained solely post-peak T cell response. White British ancestry dominated among donors, who included more females, and clonal diversity was possibly underestimated.

This table comes from immunoSEQ multiplex PCR, and its TCRdb copy is limited to in-frame clones, with some not included. The profile shows more than 150,000 clones, 85% to 95% of them singletons. Per germline, CDR1 ENHRY and CDR2 SYGVKD. Unmatched junction bases numbered 9, after V lost 3 bases and J lost 4 bases. The CDR3 spans 17 residues. Here the sequenced sample was peripheral blood, taken on day 0 of AZD1222 vaccination. J is TRBJ2-1 and V is TRBV10-3; TRBD2 agrees at 10 bases. The TCR comes from an adult in good health. The CDR3 reads CAISDLSSGSGYNEQFF. The CDR3 DNA follows: TGTGCCATCAGTGATCTCTCTAGCGGGAGCGGGTACAATGAGCAGTTCTTC.